In its sample, the clone carrying this T cell receptor beta chain was seen a few times. This entry is derived from a study of control samples from healthy donors and cancer patients. Data came from immunoSEQ multiplex PCR; TCRdb stores just in-frame clones and leaves some out. The sample lists about 160,000 clones, nearly 96% seen once, with 1% in the top ten. The CDR3 is 13 residues long. The chain carries TRBV1 and TRBJ1-2. TRBV1 is reported as a pseudogene. This receptor was obtained from a woman in her thirties in good health. Sequences were obtained from blood. The CDR3 sequence is CTSSQVGGSGYTF. CDR3 coding DNA: TGCACCAGCAGCCAAGTGGGGGGCTCTGGCTACACCTTC.